This T cell receptor (beta chain) came from a study of shared clonotypes between healthy human individuals. Trimming pared 1 base from V and 0 bases from J, leaving 13 bases between. The CDR3 has 16 residues. Germline-derived CDR1 and CDR2 are LNHNV and YYDKDF (reference sequence). As defined, naive CD8 cells were CD45RO-negative and positively selected for CCR7, with terminally differentiated effector memory CD45RA+ cells excluded. Data came from immunoSEQ multiplex PCR; TCRdb stores just in-frame clones and leaves some out. The sample holds about 2 million clones, approximately 95% seen once. The TCR originated in a man aged 18 to 35 in good health. The V gene is TRBV15, the J gene TRBJ2-7, with D hard to call. Sequencing used naive CD8+ T cells sorted from blood. CDR3 in amino acids: CATSRGTEGTSYEQYF. The CDR3 DNA follows: TGTGCCACCAGCAGAGGAACCGAAGGAACCTCCTACGAGCAGTACTTC.